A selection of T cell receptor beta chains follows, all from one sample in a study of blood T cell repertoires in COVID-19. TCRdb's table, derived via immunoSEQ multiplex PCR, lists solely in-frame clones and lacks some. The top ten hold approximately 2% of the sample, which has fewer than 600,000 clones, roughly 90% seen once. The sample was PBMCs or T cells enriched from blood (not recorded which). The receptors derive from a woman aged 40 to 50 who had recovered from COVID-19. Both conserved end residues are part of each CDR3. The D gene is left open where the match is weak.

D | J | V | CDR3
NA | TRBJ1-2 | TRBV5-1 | CASSLTADSRYGYTF
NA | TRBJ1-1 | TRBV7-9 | CASSFGLAERVSEAFF
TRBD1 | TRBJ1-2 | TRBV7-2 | CASSLAGGTGRYGYTF
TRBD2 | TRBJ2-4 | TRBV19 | CASSIEASGSYRNIQYF
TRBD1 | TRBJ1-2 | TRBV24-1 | CATSDRQGSGYTF
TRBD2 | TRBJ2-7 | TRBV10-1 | CASSDSGSKYEQYF
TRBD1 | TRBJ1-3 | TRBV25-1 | CASSKQGSGNTIYF
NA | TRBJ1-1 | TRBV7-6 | CASSSTVPGRNTEAFF
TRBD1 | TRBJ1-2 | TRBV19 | CASPTGKTGYTF
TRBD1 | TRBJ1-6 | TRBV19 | CASRQTGIASPLHF
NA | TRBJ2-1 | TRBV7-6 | CASSPEGRSLPYNEQFF
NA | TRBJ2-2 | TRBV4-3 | CASSQDPRRSRTGELFF
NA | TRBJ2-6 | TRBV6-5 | CASSRGGAGANVLTF
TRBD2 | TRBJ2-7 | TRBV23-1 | CASSQSGGRTGEQYF
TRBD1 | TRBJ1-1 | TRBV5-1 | CASSFAGTENTEAFF
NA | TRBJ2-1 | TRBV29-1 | CSGRVNEQFF
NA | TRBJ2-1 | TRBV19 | CASSFSGGSYNEQFF
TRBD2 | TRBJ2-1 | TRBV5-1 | CASRPLERGSYNEQFF
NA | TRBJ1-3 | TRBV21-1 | CASSGAKPVDGNTIYF
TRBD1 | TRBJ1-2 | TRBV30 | CAWSVHWDRGSHGYTF
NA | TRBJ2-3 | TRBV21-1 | CASSKEGGLPWVDTQYF
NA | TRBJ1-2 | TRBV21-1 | CASSKDQGQGYGYTF
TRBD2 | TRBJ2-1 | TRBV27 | CASSFTPYSTSGRMYEQFF
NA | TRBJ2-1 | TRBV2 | CASSASQGNEQFF